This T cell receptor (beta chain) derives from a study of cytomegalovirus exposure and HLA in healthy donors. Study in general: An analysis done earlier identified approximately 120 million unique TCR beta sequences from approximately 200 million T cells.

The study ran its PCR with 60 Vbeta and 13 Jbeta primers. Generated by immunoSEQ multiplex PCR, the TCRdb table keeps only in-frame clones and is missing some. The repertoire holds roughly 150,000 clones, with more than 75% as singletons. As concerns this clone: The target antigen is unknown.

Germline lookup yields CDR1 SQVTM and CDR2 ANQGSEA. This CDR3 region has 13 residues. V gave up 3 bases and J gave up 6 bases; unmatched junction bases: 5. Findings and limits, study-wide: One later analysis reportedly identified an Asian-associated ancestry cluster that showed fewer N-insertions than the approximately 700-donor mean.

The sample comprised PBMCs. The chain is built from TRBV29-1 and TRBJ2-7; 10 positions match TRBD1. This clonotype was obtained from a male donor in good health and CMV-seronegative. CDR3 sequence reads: CSVDRGTGVEQYF. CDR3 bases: TGCAGCGTTGATAGGGGGACAGGGGTCGAGCAGTACTTC.